This paragraph reports one T cell receptor beta chain. Its specificity is unknown. The entry originates in a study of cytomegalovirus exposure and HLA in healthy donors. The germline V gene has CDR1 LGHNA and CDR2 YSLEER. The CDR3 spans 16 residues. The ends were cut back, 0 bases at V and 0 bases at J, with 10 bases in the middle. Study-wide points: The study found most TCR sequences rare, yet found some public TCRs in many donors.

Vbeta (60) and Jbeta (13) primers were used in the PCR. Method: immunoSEQ multiplex PCR; TCRdb's copy keeps in-frame clones and lacks some. This sample contains around 45,000 clones. The TCR originated in a male donor in good health and CMV-seronegative. The chain joins TRBV4-3 to TRBJ2-3; unclear D gene. Specimen: PBMCs. CDR3 coding DNA: TGCGCCAGCAGCCAAGAAGGTAGACTTAGCACAGATACGCAGTATTTT. Its protein is CASSQEGRLSTDTQYF.